What follows describes a single TCR beta chain. The germline V and J ends were trimmed by 0 bases and 2 bases, with 8 bases remaining between them. Germline values: CDR1 WNHNN, CDR2 SYGVQD (reference sequence). This CDR3 spans 14 amino acids. TCRdb's copy holds only in-frame clones and misses some; the assay was immunoSEQ multiplex PCR. This table has some 42,000 clones, nearly 90% appearing once. These data belong to a study of blood T cell repertoires in COVID-19. Study-level background: Nucleic acid was either cDNA or gDNA, and it came from T cells, B-cell-depleted T cells, or PBMCs.

The sequencing sample was made of peripheral blood. The chain recombines TRBV10-1 with TRBJ2-7; D is perhaps TRBD1 (5 bases). This receptor was obtained from a man over 45 with active COVID-19. This CDR3 is CASSESGLTYEQYF. The CDR3 coding sequence is TGCGCCAGCAGTGAGTCGGGGCTTACCTACGAGCAGTACTTC.